This T cell receptor (beta chain) is drawn from a study of cytomegalovirus exposure and HLA in healthy donors. This clone showed up just a few times. The antigen remains unidentified. Primers: 60 Vbeta forward and 13 Jbeta reverse. Clones were sequenced by immunoSEQ multiplex PCR, and TCRdb holds only the in-frame ones, with some missing. This table holds around 130,000 clones, roughly 79% found once. This CDR3 is built from 16 residues. The ends were cut back, 5 bases at V and 5 bases at J, with 18 bases in the middle. The germline V gene encodes CDR1 MNHEY and CDR2 SMNVEV (reference sequence). Findings and limits, study-wide: The authors reported that TCR beta sequences could predict HLA-A and HLA-B alleles. These predictions were accurate for most subjects in the first cohort.

The sequenced sample consisted of PBMCs. This chain uses TRBV27 with TRBJ1-4, with D uncertain. This clonotype originated in a woman under 30 in good health and CMV-seronegative. Here the CDR3 DNA reads TGTGCCAGCAGTCCCCTCCCCGGGAGCGGGAATGAAAAACTGTTTTTT. This gives the protein CASSPLPGSGNEKLFF.